A selection of T cell receptor beta chains follows, all from one sample in a study of cytomegalovirus exposure and HLA in healthy donors. Produced via immunoSEQ multiplex PCR; TCRdb's table is partial and in-frame only. The repertoire holds approximately 170,000 clones, with about four fifths as singletons. Material for sequencing was PBMCs. Every receptor here comes from a male donor in good health and CMV-seropositive. The CDR3 runs from the conserved cysteine through the conserved F or W. The D gene is left open where the match is weak. Not every row has a clone size; where given, it reads once, few, many or a size class.

D | length | J | size | V | CDR3 | DNA
. | 14 | TRBJ2-3 | . | TRBV7-9 | CASSLSGRAYTQYF | TGTGCCAGCAGCTTGTCGGGGAGAGCTTATACGCAGTATTTT
. | 15 | TRBJ2-1 | . | TRBV7-6 | CASSLVAGARNEQFF | TGTGCCAGCAGCTTAGTAGCTGGGGCCCGCAATGAGCAGTTCTTC
TRBD1 | 13 | TRBJ1-1 | . | TRBV2 | CASRRQGITEAFF | TGTGCCAGCAGAAGACAGGGTATAACTGAAGCTTTCTTT
TRBD1 | 14 | TRBJ1-6 | few | TRBV30 | CAWRDRGEYSPLHF | TGTGCCTGGAGGGACAGGGGAGAGTATTCACCCCTCCACTTT
TRBD1 | 18 | TRBJ1-5 | . | TRBV5-8 | CASSLGRDRGRRNQPQHF | TGTGCCAGCAGCTTGGGCCGGGACAGGGGGAGACGCAATCAGCCCCAGCATTTT
TRBD2 | 19 | TRBJ2-5 | . | TRBV30 | CAWSVRLGLAGGLRETQYF | TGTGCCTGGAGTGTACGGCTAGGACTAGCGGGGGGGTTAAGGGAGACCCAGTACTTC
TRBD1 | 14 | TRBJ1-2 | . | TRBV30 | CAQARDSKGYGYTF | TGTGCCCAAGCGCGGGACAGTAAGGGATATGGCTACACCTTC
. | 15 | TRBJ1-1 | . | TRBV15 | CATSRVPGHNTEAFF | TGTGCCACCAGCAGAGTCCCGGGACATAACACTGAAGCTTTCTTT
. | 14 | TRBJ1-5 | . | TRBV15 | CATSRDLSNQPQHF | TGTGCCACCAGCAGAGACCTAAGCAATCAGCCCCAGCATTTT
TRBD1 | 15 | TRBJ1-3 | . | TRBV30 | CAVTDRVRSGNTIYF | TGTGCCGTAACGGACAGGGTACGGTCAGGAAACACCATATATTTT